One sample yielded the 2 T cell receptor beta chains listed below, sequenced in a study of human T cells and chemical hapten exposure. MiXCR, run by TCRdb on the RACE reads, gives a single entry per CDR3 protein. The profile covers about 41,000 distinct CDR3 sequences, with roughly 4.1% appearing a single time and less than 6% taken by the ten largest. Time point denoted: healthy volunteer bleed at 2 weeks. It was from unfractionated whole blood that total RNA was extracted. Sequencing was performed on whole blood. These receptors came from a human donor in good health. Some clones in this sample may be carry-over from other donors' samples.

The chain uses TRBV7-2 and TRBJ1-2, with no clear D. The CDR3 is 15 amino acids. Germline V gene data show CDR1 as SGHTA and CDR2 as FQGNSA. Trimming took off 1 base at V and 0 bases at J, with 9 bases between the two ends. CDR3 nucleotides: TGTGCCAGCAGCTTAGTGGATACCCCTAACTATGGCTACACCTTC. Its translation is CASSLVDTPNYGYTF.

This clonotype was seen repeatedly, ten times or more. DNA for the CDR3: TGCAGCGTTGAAGCCTACATAACAGGGGGCGCGGTTGGCTACACCTTC. Amino acids: CSVEAYITGGAVGYTF. The chain has TRBV29-1 and TRBJ1-2, with 9 bases identical to TRBD1. The junction had 13 bases not matched to a gene; V was cut back by 1 base and J by 7 bases. The CDR3 totals 16 residues. Looked up from germline, CDR1 is SQVTM and CDR2 is ANQGSEA.